This is a list of T cell receptor beta chains from one sample in a study of high-grade serous ovarian cancer treatment subgroups. The data were produced by immunoSEQ multiplex PCR, yet TCRdb's version contains in-frame clones alone and is incomplete. The sample contains about 30,000 clones, approximately 79% of which appear only once. Sequenced material: tumor tissue. All receptors derive from a human donor with high-grade serous ovarian cancer. Each CDR3 is given without its conserved first and last residue. Expanded clones get a size class; other rows say once, few or many, or leave the size out.

>TRBV28|NA
ASSFPALETQY
>TRBV2|NA
ASSELRNEETQY
>TRBV6-1|NA
ASSPSGRGGELF
>TRBV7-9|NA
ASSLALGASGYEQY
>TRBV11-2|NA
ASSTLRGSDFYEQY
>TRBV15|NA
ATSLDRGETQY
>TRBV19|few
ASRSRGSSGANVLT
>TRBV5-8|NA
ASSGRLSFSGNTIY
>TRBV6-1|NA
ASSVFGNYGSYNEQF
>TRBV4-1|NA
ASSQANYRTDTQY
>TRBV25-1|NA
ASSARANSYNEQF
>TRBV10-2|NA
ASSGTGTSGVGETQY
>TRBV19|NA
ASRALAGYEQY
>TRBV5-1|NA
ASSLEGTRAYNEQF
>TRBV2|NA
ASINRAREKTQY
>TRBV5-1|NA
ASSPLFGNEQY
>TRBV5-1|NA
ASSFQDANTGELF
>TRBV15|few
ATSREGSGVYGYT
>TRBV2|NA
ASSESLSSGANVLT
>TRBV9|NA
ASSVPEGNTIY
>TRBV19|NA
ASSEDFSYEQY
>TRBV5-1|NA
ASSLALARVDTQY
>TRBV5-4|once
ASSLDPSNEQF
>TRBV7-2|NA
ASVQGGDRDPNLD
>TRBV7-2|NA
ASSFSPVSSYEQY
>TRBV30|NA
AWSPGENQPQH
>TRBV5-8|once
ASSLAGSFSTDTQY